This T cell receptor beta chain was obtained from a study of early T cells in non-severe SARS-CoV-2 infection. The CDR3 runs 16 residues. Germline CDR1 reads SGHDN; CDR2 reads FVKESK. After removal of 4 bases from V and 3 bases from J, the junction contained 6 bases not matched to a gene. This clonotype was picked up a small number of times. MiXCR, applied by TCRdb to the 5' RACE reads, yields one record per CDR3 protein. The sample includes approximately 38,000 distinct CDR3 sequences, around 4.5% of them seen just once. The TCR sequence derives from an adult who was a healthcare worker with PCR-confirmed SARS-CoV-2 infection or an uninfected control (not recorded which). This sequence joins TRBV14 and TRBJ2-2, with TRBD1 matching over 9 bases. The sequenced material came from whole blood. CDR3 DNA sequence: TGTGCCAGCAGCCGCCGGACAGGGGCTGACACCGGGGAGCTGTTTTTT. This sequence encodes CASSRRTGADTGELFF. The full variable domain, rest sourced from reference TRBV14 and TRBJ2-2, is EAGVTQFPSHSVIEKGQTVTLRCDPISGHDNLYWYRRVMGKEIKFLLHFVKESKQDESGMPNNRFLAERTGGTYSTLKVQPAELEDSGVYFCASSRRTGADTGELFFGEGSRLTVL.